The present entry profiles one T cell receptor beta chain with its context. Its specificity is not known. The J segment lost 4 bases and the V segment lost 7 bases, leaving 2 bases of the junction unmatched. In germline, CDR1 is SNHLY, CDR2 FYNNEI. This CDR3 has 13 amino acids. Assay used: immunoSEQ multiplex PCR; TCRdb lists only in-frame clones, some missing. The sample carries 110,000 or so clones, approximately 85% recorded once. This record belongs to a study of cytomegalovirus exposure and HLA in healthy donors. Study-level information: The 130 or so validation repertoires were reported in a later analysis to have been generated on the same platform as the 666 first-cohort repertoires. Study-level points and caveats: Cytomegalovirus status, reportedly, was diagnosed with high specificity and sensitivity by the classifier. A later analysis found first-cohort TCR clusters tended to co-occur in the 90 to 150 validation repertoires. The investigators catalogued some 160 TCR beta chains as cytomegalovirus-associated.

Sequenced: PBMCs. The chain links TRBV2 to TRBJ1-1; 11 nucleotides agree with TRBD1. The TCR was taken from a woman aged 18-29 years in good health and CMV-seronegative. CDR3 DNA: TGTGCCAGCATTGGGACAGGGGGCACTGAAGCTTTCTTT. This sequence encodes CASIGTGGTEAFF.